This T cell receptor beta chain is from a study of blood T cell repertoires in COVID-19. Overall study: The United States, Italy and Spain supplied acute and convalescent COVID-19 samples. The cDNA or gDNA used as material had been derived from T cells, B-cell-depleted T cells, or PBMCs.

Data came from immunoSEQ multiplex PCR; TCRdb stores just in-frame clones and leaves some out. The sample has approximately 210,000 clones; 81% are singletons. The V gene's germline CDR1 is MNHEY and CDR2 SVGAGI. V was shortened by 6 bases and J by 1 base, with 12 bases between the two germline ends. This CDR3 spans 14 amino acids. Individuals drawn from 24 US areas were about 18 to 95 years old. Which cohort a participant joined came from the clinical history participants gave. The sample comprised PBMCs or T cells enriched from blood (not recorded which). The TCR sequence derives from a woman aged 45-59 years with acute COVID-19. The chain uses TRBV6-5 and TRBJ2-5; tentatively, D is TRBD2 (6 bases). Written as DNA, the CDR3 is TGTGCCAGCAGACGGCGCGGGGCCCAAGAGACCCAGTACTTC. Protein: CASRRRGAQETQYF.